This T cell receptor beta chain was retrieved from a study of T cells and Merkel cell carcinoma outcomes. This clone has only a few counts. Its antigen is not identified. The data were produced by immunoSEQ multiplex PCR, yet TCRdb's version contains in-frame clones alone and is incomplete. The top ten clones hold roughly 10% of a sample with over 15,000 clones, about four fifths of them seen once. The CDR3 covers 15 residues. V was trimmed by 7 bases and J by 8 bases, leaving 20 bases between them. Germline values: CDR1 MDHEN, CDR2 SYDVKM. Study-wide findings and caveats: Merkel cell carcinoma outcomes were reportedly predicted by repertoire and T-cell density.

This sequence originates from a human donor with Merkel cell carcinoma. The specimen was tumor tissue from Merkel cell carcinoma. The V gene is TRBV28, the J gene TRBJ1-4, with D perhaps TRBD1 (5 bases). The CDR3 sequence: CASNTPLGGFEKLFF. CDR3 DNA sequence: TGTGCCAGCAATACACCCTTGGGGGGTTTCGAAAAACTGTTTTTT.